This T cell receptor beta chain was sequenced during a study of regulatory T cells in long-lasting Graves disease. As to time point: persistent/refractory GD, antithyroid drugs over 5 years with positive TRAb. RNA isolated from PBMCs was used to make the TCR library. This clonotype was found a few times. CDR3-region Arm-PCR and iRepertoire HTBI primers produced the TCR beta libraries. A single record per CDR3 protein comes from TCRdb applying MiXCR to the multiplex PCR reads. The data hold about 660,000 distinct CDR3 sequences, with about 32% observed a single time. V gave up 2 bases and J gave up 3 bases, with 22 bases separating them. CDR3 length: 18 amino acids. Per the germline V gene, CDR1 is SNHLY and CDR2 is FYNNEI.

The material sequenced was peripheral blood mononuclear cells (PBMCs), taken when the disease was refractory, from a patient treated with antithyroid drugs. The rearrangement uses TRBV2 and TRBJ1-1; possible D gene TRBD1, 5 bases. This clonotype originated in a female donor with Graves disease. CDR3 amino acids: CASSEFYGWQGGDTEAFF. For the CDR3, the DNA is TGTGCCAGCAGTGAATTTTATGGTTGGCAGGGAGGAGACACTGAAGCTTTCTTT.